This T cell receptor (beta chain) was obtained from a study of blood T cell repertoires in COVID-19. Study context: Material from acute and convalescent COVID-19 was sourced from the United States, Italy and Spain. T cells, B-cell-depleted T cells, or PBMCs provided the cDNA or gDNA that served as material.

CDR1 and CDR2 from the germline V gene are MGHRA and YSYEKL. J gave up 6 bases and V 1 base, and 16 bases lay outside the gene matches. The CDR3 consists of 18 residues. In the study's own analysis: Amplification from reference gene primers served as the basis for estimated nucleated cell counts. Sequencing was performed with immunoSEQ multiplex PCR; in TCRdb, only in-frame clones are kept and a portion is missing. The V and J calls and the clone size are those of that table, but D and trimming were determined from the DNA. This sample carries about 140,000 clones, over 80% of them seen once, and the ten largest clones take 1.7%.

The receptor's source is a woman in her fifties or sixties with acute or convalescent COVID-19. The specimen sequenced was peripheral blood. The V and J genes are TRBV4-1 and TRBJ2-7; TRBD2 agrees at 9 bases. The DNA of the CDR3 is TGCGCCAGCAGCCAAGCTCCTGGCGGGAGGGCCATTGGAGGCGAGCAGTACTTC. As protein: CASSQAPGGRAIGGEQYF.